Following are 30 T cell receptor beta chains from one sample sequenced in a study of identical twins. Each CDR3 protein is one row after TCRdb ran MiXCR on the 5' RACE reads. The sample has hundreds of thousands of distinct CDR3 sequences; approximately 22% are singletons. This sample also appeared in a second study, on T cells expressing NK-cell markers.

Sequenced material: PBMCs. The receptors derive from a young woman in good health.

The chain carries TRBV12-3 or TRBV12-4 and TRBJ2-5; TRBD1 matches 10 bases. J lost 7 bases, V lost 6 bases, and 5 bases had no gene match. CDR3 length equals 13 residues. The CDR3 spells CASSRTGGGTQYF. CDR3 bases: TGTGCCAGCAGCCGGACAGGGGGGGGGACCCAGTACTTC.

This clonotype turned up a few times. The junction shows a germline mismatch at one end, possibly a read error. V usage is TRBV7-7 and J usage is TRBJ2-1; D possibly corresponds to TRBD1 (5 bases). CDR1 is SSHAT, CDR2 FNYEAQ, per germline (reference sequence). The CDR3 totals 16 residues. The CDR3 bases are TGTGCTAGCAGCTTTCGGGTTGTAATGGGGCCTAGTGAGCAGTTCTTC. This gives the protein CASSFRVVMGPSEQFF. Variable domain in full (rest from reference TRBV7-7 and TRBJ2-1): GAGVSQSPRYKVTKRGQDVTLRCDPISSHATLYWYQQALGQGPEFLTYFNYEAQPDKSGLPSDRFSAERPEGSISTLTIQRTEQRDSAMYRCASSFRVVMGPSEQFFGPGTRLTVL.

This clonotype showed up just a few times. The chain combines TRBV12-3 or TRBV12-4 with TRBJ1-6; a possible D gene is TRBD1 (5 bases). CDR3 length equals 13 residues. The germline V and J ends were trimmed by 4 bases and 6 bases, with 7 bases remaining between them. Here the CDR3 DNA reads TGTGCCAGCAGTTGGGACCGTAATTCACCCCTCCACTTT. Residues: CASSWDRNSPLHF.

This chain joins TRBV12-3 or TRBV12-4 and TRBJ2-3, with 8 bases identical to TRBD2. The length of the CDR3 is 17 residues. V shed 1 base and J 3 bases; nucleotides not matched to a gene: 9. CDR3 residues: CASSLVLGTSSTDTQYF. The CDR3 nucleotides are TGTGCCAGCAGTTTAGTTCTCGGGACTAGTTCTACAGATACGCAGTATTTT.

This chain joins TRBV10-2 and TRBJ2-1; D unclear. V was cut by 7 bases and J by 7 bases, with 8 bases left in between. CDR3 length: 11 residues. Germline V gene sequence: CDR1 WSHSY, CDR2 SAAADI. The CDR3 region is CASKNGNEQFF. The CDR3 DNA is TGCGCCAGCAAGAATGGGAATGAGCAGTTCTTC.

Concerning this clonotype: A junction boundary mismatches the germline segment, possibly from a read error. The chain carries TRBV9 and TRBJ1-1; D is ambiguous. Germline CDR1 and CDR2: SGDLS and YYNGEE. The CDR3 totals 13 residues. This CDR3 is CASSPRQNTEAFF. CDR3 coding DNA: TGCGCCAGCAGCCCGCGACAGAACACTGAAGCTTTCTTT.

This rearrangement joins TRBV20-1 to TRBJ1-2; D perhaps matches TRBD1 (5 bases). The CDR3 has 14 amino acids. The germline gives CDR1 DFQATT, CDR2 SNEGSKA (reference sequence). V gave up 6 bases and J gave up 0 bases, with 14 bases separating them. CDR3: CSAVRQRSNYGYTF. The CDR3 bases are TGCAGTGCGGTCCGACAGCGTTCTAACTATGGCTACACCTTC.

This clonotype was seen only a few times. This sequence joins TRBV5-6 and TRBJ2-5; the match to TRBD1 covers 7 bases. CDR3 length: 14 amino acids. Per germline, CDR1 SGHDT and CDR2 YYEEEE. V shed 5 bases and J 5 bases; nucleotides not matched to a gene: 9. The CDR3 spells CASRPYDRVETQYF. The CDR3 bases are TGTGCCAGCAGACCTTATGACAGGGTCGAGACCCAGTACTTC.

The chain is built from TRBV10-2 and TRBJ2-3; no clear D. The CDR3 sequence is 16 residues long. The germline V gene encodes CDR1 WSHSY and CDR2 SAAADI. Trimming cost V 3 bases and J 2 bases, with 15 bases left between them. Written as DNA, the CDR3 is TGCGCCAGCAGTGATAGGATCGCTACAATCACAGATACGCAGTATTTT. It encodes CASSDRIATITDTQYF.

This clonotype appeared a few times. The chain is built from TRBV5-1 and TRBJ2-3; weak D call: TRBD1 (6 bases). V gave up 0 bases and J gave up 11 bases, with 13 bases separating them. The CDR3 has 13 residues. Germline assignment: CDR1 SGHRS and CDR2 YFSETQ. This chain's CDR3 is CASSLDGTSGQYF. CDR3 in DNA: TGCGCCAGCAGCTTGGATGGGACAAGCGGGCAGTATTTT.

This clonotype showed up many times. This chain connects TRBV9 to TRBJ2-5; D possibly corresponds to TRBD2 (5 bases). CDR3 length equals 15 residues. V lost 0 bases and J 1 base, leaving 10 bases between the germline ends. Looked up from germline, CDR1 is SGDLS and CDR2 is YYNGEE. This chain's CDR3 is CASSVGADPQETQYF. In nucleotides, the CDR3 is TGTGCCAGCAGCGTAGGAGCGGACCCCCAAGAGACCCAGTACTTC.

The rearrangement joins TRBV29-1 to TRBJ2-2; 9 positions match TRBD1. V shed 6 bases, J shed 4 bases, and the junction held 3 bases outside the gene matches. The germline CDR1 and CDR2 sequences are SQVTM and ANQGSEA. The CDR3 has 13 residues. CDR3 sequence (DNA): TGCAGCGTGGGACAGGGATCCACCGGGGAGCTGTTTTTT. Translated: CSVGQGSTGELFF.

CDR3: CASSGVPLAATQHF. Written as DNA, the CDR3 is TGTGCCAGCAGTGGCGTGCCGCTGGCGGCAACCCAGCATTTT. This chain joins TRBV6-2 or TRBV6-3 and TRBJ1-5, with unresolved D. V gave up 5 bases and J gave up 11 bases, with 19 bases separating them. Germline V gene lookup returns CDR1 MNHEY and CDR2 SVGEGT. CDR3 length: 14 residues.

The V gene is TRBV7-3, the J gene TRBJ2-3; D call uncertain. This CDR3 is built from 17 residues. Per the germline V gene, CDR1 is SGHTA and CDR2 is FQGTGA. V gave up 0 bases and J gave up 0 bases, with 13 bases separating them. The CDR3 sequence: CASSLTPRASSTDTQYF. In DNA, the CDR3 is TGTGCCAGCAGCTTAACCCCCCGCGCCTCTAGCACAGATACGCAGTATTTT.

This clonotype showed up just a few times. This chain connects TRBV20-1 to TRBJ2-7, with no clear D. Trimming removed 3 bases from V and 4 bases from J, with 10 bases in between. The CDR3 contains 12 residues. Germline V lookup: CDR1 DFQATT, CDR2 SNEGSKA (reference sequence). The CDR3 reads CSASYGVYEQYF. The CDR3 region has the DNA TGCAGTGCTAGCTATGGCGTTTACGAGCAGTACTTC.

The chain combines TRBV7-9 with TRBJ2-7; D tentatively fits TRBD1 or TRBD2 (5 bases each). Germline V gene data show CDR1 as SEHNR and CDR2 as FQNEAQ (reference sequence). With 3 bases removed from V and 3 bases from J, the gap between germline ends came to 15 bases. CDR3 length: 15 residues. DNA of the CDR3: TGTGCCAGCAGCTTCCGCCGGGACGGAGACTACGAGCAGTACTTC. It is translated as CASSFRRDGDYEQYF.

This clonotype was observed a handful of times. The chain couples TRBV4-1 to TRBJ2-1; D not resolved. The CDR3 loop spans 13 amino acids. Looked up from germline, CDR1 is MGHRA and CDR2 is YSYEKL. V was trimmed by 3 bases and J by 8 bases, leaving 11 bases between them. CDR3: CASSHPSSHEQFF. The CDR3 DNA follows: TGCGCCAGCAGCCACCCCAGCTCCCATGAGCAGTTCTTC.

This rearrangement joins TRBV7-8 to TRBJ2-7; a weak D match, TRBD2 (6 bases). CDR3 length: 16 residues. V lost 5 bases and J 5 bases, leaving 22 bases between the germline ends. Looked up from germline, CDR1 is SGHVS and CDR2 is FQNEAQ. The CDR3 reads CASSPRFDAGLHEQYF. Here the CDR3 DNA reads TGTGCCAGCAGCCCGCGATTCGACGCGGGACTCCACGAGCAGTACTTC.

This clonotype was recorded a few times. The chain recombines TRBV7-6 with TRBJ1-4; 7 nucleotides line up with TRBD1. Per the germline V gene, CDR1 is SGHVS and CDR2 is FNYEAQ. The ends lost 5 bases at V and 5 bases at J; junction bases unmatched: 2. This CDR3 is 13 amino acids long. In DNA form, the CDR3 reads TGTGCCAGCAGCGACAGGGACAATGAAAAACTGTTTTTT. Amino acids: CASSDRDNEKLFF.

This clonotype has just a few counts. The chain is built from TRBV4-1 and TRBJ2-5; TRBD2 matches at 8 bases. Germline CDR1 reads MGHRA; CDR2 reads YSYEKL. This CDR3 region has 18 residues. Losses at the gene ends were 3 bases for V and 3 bases for J; bases not matched to a gene: 15. CDR3 coding DNA: TGCGCCAGCAGCCACCCCTCCGGGGGGGGGCCAGCAAAAGAGACCCAGTACTTC. This gives the protein CASSHPSGGGPAKETQYF.

The chain has TRBV13 and TRBJ1-1, with 10 bases lining up with TRBD1. Germline CDR1 and CDR2: PRHDT and FYEKMQ (reference sequence). V was pared by 4 bases and J by 5 bases, with 7 bases of the junction left unmatched. The CDR3 totals 15 residues. CDR3 sequence: CASSSGTGEMTEAFF. The CDR3 DNA reads TGTGCCAGCAGCTCCGGGACAGGGGAAATGACTGAAGCTTTCTTT.

This clonotype was found a few times. The rearrangement joins TRBV5-1 to TRBJ2-1; 9 nucleotides agree with TRBD2. CDR3 length: 15 residues. Germline V gives CDR1 SGHRS, CDR2 YFSETQ. V lost 0 bases and J lost 6; bases outside the gene matches: 4. This CDR3 reads CASSLVGSGSNEQFF. CDR3 coding DNA: TGCGCCAGCAGCTTGGTGGGTAGCGGGAGCAATGAGCAGTTCTTC.

This clonotype was counted ten times or more. The chain combines TRBV20-1 with TRBJ2-1; D might be TRBD2 (6 bases). The ends were cut back, 1 base at V and 9 bases at J, with 22 bases in the middle. CDR1 is DFQATT and CDR2 is SNEGSKA in the germline V gene (reference sequence). This CDR3 contains 16 residues. The CDR3: CSARVRGAGPTGEQFF. The CDR3 DNA is TGCAGTGCTAGAGTGAGAGGTGCGGGGCCCACCGGTGAGCAGTTCTTC.

This clonotype turned up a few times. The chain is built from TRBV4-3 and TRBJ1-2; D is ambiguous. Germline CDR1 reads LGHNA; CDR2 reads YSLEER. Trimming took 1 base from V and 2 from J, leaving 14 bases between them. CDR3 length: 16 amino acids. The CDR3 protein is CASSQARRVDNYGYTF. The CDR3 DNA reads as TGCGCCAGCAGCCAAGCTAGACGCGTAGACAACTATGGCTACACCTTC.

This chain links TRBV6-2 or TRBV6-3 with TRBJ2-7, with 11 bases matching TRBD2. The CDR3 consists of 15 residues. Germline V gene sequence: CDR1 MNHEY, CDR2 SVGEGT. V shed 0 bases, J shed 13 bases, and the junction held 11 bases outside the gene matches. The CDR3 protein is CASSYSTSGTPGRYF. The CDR3 nucleotides are TGTGCCAGCAGTTACTCGACTAGCGGGACCCCCGGCAGATACTTC.

The rearrangement uses TRBV20-1 and TRBJ1-5, with 7 bases fitting TRBD1. This CDR3 is built from 16 residues. V shed 0 bases and J 7 bases; nucleotides not matched to a gene: 12. The germline V gene encodes CDR1 DFQATT and CDR2 SNEGSKA (reference sequence). The CDR3 loop is CSARDREGAGRQPQHF. As DNA, the CDR3 is TGCAGTGCTAGAGACAGAGAGGGGGCAGGGCGGCAGCCCCAGCATTTT.

This chain joins TRBV7-9 and TRBJ2-7; a weak D match, TRBD2 (5 bases). The CDR3 covers 13 residues. Looked up from germline, CDR1 is SEHNR and CDR2 is FQNEAQ (reference sequence). V was cut by 5 bases and J by 6 bases, with 14 bases left in between. CDR3 protein: CASSPRHGSEQYF. The CDR3 DNA reads as TGTGCCAGCAGCCCAAGACATGGGAGCGAGCAGTACTTC. Supplemented by reference TRBV7-9 and TRBJ2-7, the full variable domain reads DTGVSQNPRHKITKRGQNVTFRCDPISEHNRLYWYRQTLGQGPEFLTYFQNEAQLEKSRLLSDRFSAERPKGSFSTLEIQRTEQGDSAMYLCASSPRHGSEQYFGPGTRLTVT.

The CDR3, as DNA: TGTGCCAGCAGTTTATCTGCAGGGTCGAGCTCCTACGAGCAGTACTTC. Encoded protein: CASSLSAGSSSYEQYF. The chain carries TRBV27 and TRBJ2-7; the D gene is possibly TRBD1 (5 bases). V lost 0 bases and J lost 0, with 12 bases in between. The CDR3 totals 16 residues. The V gene's germline CDR1 is MNHEY and CDR2 SMNVEV (reference sequence).

The chain employs TRBV11-2 and TRBJ2-1; maybe TRBD1 (6 bases). The CDR3 covers 16 residues. Germline CDR1 SGHAT, CDR2 FQNNGV. Trimming took off 5 bases at V and 4 bases at J, with 18 bases between the two ends. The CDR3 sequence is CASSARGLTGYNEQFF. CDR3 bases: TGTGCCAGCAGCGCAAGGGGGTTAACCGGGTACAATGAGCAGTTCTTC.

The chain has TRBV20-1 and TRBJ2-7; 8 nucleotides align to TRBD2. The trim removed 4 bases at V and 6 bases at J, leaving 8 bases unmatched. There are 13 residues in the CDR3. Germline V CDR1 and CDR2: DFQATT, SNEGSKA (reference sequence). The CDR3 loop is CSAILGGGFEQYF. The CDR3 DNA reads TGCAGTGCTATCCTCGGCGGGGGGTTCGAGCAGTACTTC.